Following are 2 T cell receptor beta chains from one sample sequenced in a study of regulatory T cells in long-lasting Graves disease. Documented time point: newly diagnosed GD, antithyroid drugs for less than 3 months. From PBMCs, RNA was extracted and then used to make the TCR library. Construction of TCR beta libraries relied on iRepertoire HTBI primers and on Arm-PCR targeting CDR3 regions. TCRdb independently ran MiXCR on the multiplex PCR reads; one entry per CDR3 protein. The data show more than 450,000 distinct CDR3 sequences, more than 10% seen once. These data are also associated with another study on T cells in Graves' hyperthyroidism and ophthalmopathy.

Sequences were derived from peripheral blood mononuclear cells (PBMCs), sampled at new diagnosis, from a patient treated with antithyroid drugs. The receptors shown here come from a woman in her thirties with Graves disease.

This clonotype was seen ten or more times. The chain has TRBV6-1 and TRBJ2-2; D unclear. Germline V gene data show CDR1 as MNHNS and CDR2 as SASEGT. V dropped 6 bases and J dropped 4 bases, with 15 bases sitting between them. The CDR3 totals 15 residues. The CDR3 DNA reads as TGTGCCAGCAGACCGAACCGCTACCCCACCGGGGAGCTGTTTTTT. It encodes CASRPNRYPTGELFF.

The sample holds a few counts of this clonotype. Given a far larger clone just one base away, this is likely a sequencing read error. This chain uses TRBV5-8 with TRBJ2-5; no clear D gene. Gene TRBJ2-1 matches the end of the DNA better, so the J call may be wrong. Germline V gene lookup returns CDR1 SGHTS and CDR2 YDEGEE. CDR3 length: 14 amino acids. The chain's CDR3 is CASSYGLSDGEQFF. Here the CDR3 DNA reads TGTGCCAGCAGTTATGGGCTCTCCGATGGCGAGCAGTTCTTC.